Each of the 14 T cell receptor beta chains below was sequenced from the same sample in a study of blood T cell repertoires in COVID-19. Libraries were prepared by immunoSEQ multiplex PCR; TCRdb keeps only in-frame clonotypes and omits some of them. The sample consists of approximately 250,000 clones, 84% of them appearing once. The sequenced material came from PBMCs or T cells enriched from blood (not recorded which). The origin of the receptors is a man younger than 45 with acute COVID-19.

The chain joins TRBV6-5 to TRBJ1-1; D gene ambiguous. Between the trimmed V and J ends, which lost 2 bases and 8 bases, there was a span of 15 bases. This CDR3 is 14 amino acids long. CDR1 is MNHEY and CDR2 is SVGAGI in the germline V gene. The CDR3 DNA follows: TGTGCCAGCAGTTACGATGGAGGTCCAGGAGAAGCTTTCTTT. This gives the protein CASSYDGGPGEAFF.

The J gene is TRBJ2-5, the V gene TRBV10-3; possibly TRBD1 for D (5 bases). CDR3 size: 13 residues. Germline assignment: CDR1 ENHRY and CDR2 SYGVKD. In nucleotides, the CDR3 is TGTGCTCATAGCCCGACAGAGCAAGAGACCCAGTACTTC. Translated: CAHSPTEQETQYF.

The chain recombines TRBV19 with TRBJ1-1, with D perhaps TRBD1 (6 bases). Germline CDR1 is LNHDA and CDR2 is SQIVND (reference sequence). Trimming stripped 2 bases from V and 2 bases from J, with 9 bases between. The CDR3 extends over 14 amino acids. The CDR3 DNA reads TGTGCCAGTAGTATACCAGGGACAAACACTGAAGCTTTCTTT. The encoded protein is CASSIPGTNTEAFF.

This clone has only a few counts. The chain recombines TRBV5-1 with TRBJ2-3, with D possibly being TRBD2 (5 bases). The germline gives CDR1 SGHRS, CDR2 YFSETQ. Trimming took 0 bases from V and 2 from J, leaving 13 bases between them. There are 16 residues in the CDR3. The CDR3 loop reads CASSLAGGFYTDTQYF. In nucleotides, the CDR3 is TGCGCCAGCAGCTTGGCCGGCGGGTTCTACACAGATACGCAGTATTTT.

The chain uses TRBV2 and TRBJ1-6; TRBD1 agrees at 8 bases. The CDR3 extends over 15 amino acids. Unmatched junction bases numbered 6, after V lost 5 bases and J lost 6 bases. Germline lookup yields CDR1 SNHLY and CDR2 FYNNEI. CDR3 loop: CASSFGTGFNSPLHF. CDR3 bases: TGTGCCAGCAGTTTCGGGACAGGATTTAATTCACCCCTCCACTTT.

The sample holds a few counts of this clone. The chain links TRBV5-1 to TRBJ2-1, with a weak D call TRBD1 (5 bases). The CDR3 length is 14 residues. Germline V gives CDR1 SGHRS, CDR2 YFSETQ. V lost 0 bases, J lost 5 bases, and 9 bases lay in between. CDR3 sequence reads: CASSLGGFNNEQFF. The CDR3 DNA follows: TGCGCCAGCAGCTTGGGGGGCTTTAACAATGAGCAGTTCTTC.

The rearrangement links TRBV28 to TRBJ1-6, with D perhaps matching TRBD1 (6 bases). Germline V lookup: CDR1 MDHEN, CDR2 SYDVKM. This CDR3 contains 13 residues. V was clipped by 7 bases and J by 13 bases, with 17 bases between them. The CDR3 bases are TGTGCCAGCACCACCGACAGGTTTTCGCCCCTCCACTTT. It translates to CASTTDRFSPLHF. The full variable domain, completed using reference TRBV28 and TRBJ1-6, is DVKVTQSSRYLVKRTGEKVFLECVQDMDHENMFWYRQDPGLGLRLIYFSYDVKMKEKGDIPEGYSVSREKKERFSLILESASTNQTSMYLCASTTDRFSPLHFGNGTRLTVT.

The rearrangement uses TRBV12-3 or TRBV12-4 and TRBJ2-2, with a possible D match to TRBD1 (6 bases). The V end lost 3 bases, the J end lost 9 bases, and 11 bases lay between the germline ends. This CDR3 comprises 13 residues. The CDR3 loop is CASSLQGPWELFF. The CDR3 DNA is TGTGCCAGCAGTTTGCAGGGGCCGTGGGAGCTGTTTTTT.

The chain joins TRBV18 to TRBJ2-4, with TRBD1 matching 9 bases. The V and J ends lost 3 bases and 3 bases, in that order; junction bases with no gene match: 3. The CDR3 is 15 amino acids. CDR1 is KGHSH, CDR2 LQKENI, per germline. Here the CDR3 reads CASSPRDRVKNIQYF. The DNA of the CDR3 is TGTGCCAGCTCACCCCGGGACAGGGTCAAAAACATTCAGTACTTC.

This clone has more than one count but fewer than ten. V and J are TRBV6-5 and TRBJ2-1, with D maybe TRBD2 (5 bases). Germline CDR1 MNHEY, CDR2 SVGAGI. CDR3 size: 15 residues. The germline V and J ends were trimmed by 2 bases and 5 bases, with 13 bases remaining between them. In DNA form, the CDR3 reads TGTGCCAGCAGTTACGGGGTGGAGGCAAACAATGAGCAGTTCTTC. This codes for CASSYGVEANNEQFF.

DNA of the CDR3: TGTGCCAGCAGCTTAGCTAAGATACTACAGGGGGTAAGGCAGCCCCAGCATTTT. Its protein is CASSLAKILQGVRQPQHF. This chain links TRBV7-9 with TRBJ1-5, with 8 bases lining up with TRBD1. Germline V gives CDR1 SEHNR, CDR2 FQNEAQ (reference sequence). Trimming took 0 bases from V and 7 from J; bases not matched to a gene: 14. The CDR3 length is 18 residues.

The chain links TRBV7-3 to TRBJ2-3, with a tentative D call TRBD2 (6 bases). The CDR3 is 16 amino acids. CDR1 is SGHTA, CDR2 FQGTGA, per germline. The V end lost 5 bases, the J end lost 0 bases, and 15 bases lay between the germline ends. The CDR3 is CASSPAPGLSTDTQYF. The DNA for the CDR3 is TGTGCCAGCAGCCCGGCACCGGGACTGAGCACAGATACGCAGTATTTT.

This clone was seen only a few times. V usage is TRBV4-2 and J usage is TRBJ1-6, with D unresolved. This CDR3 contains 14 residues. V gave up 0 bases and J gave up 8 bases, with 8 bases separating them. Germline V CDR1 and CDR2: LGHNA, YNFKEQ. CDR3 region: CASSQDPEDSPLHF. The CDR3 DNA reads as TGTGCCAGCAGCCAAGATCCAGAAGATTCACCCCTCCACTTT.

This rearrangement joins TRBV2 to TRBJ2-3, with 7 bases matching TRBD2. The germline gives CDR1 SNHLY, CDR2 FYNNEI. The length of the CDR3 is 16 residues. The V segment lost 4 bases and the J segment 6 bases; nucleotides outside the gene matches: 13. The chain's CDR3 is CASSGGGLAERDTQYF. DNA for the CDR3: TGTGCCAGCAGTGGAGGAGGGCTAGCGGAAAGGGATACGCAGTATTTT.